This T cell receptor beta chain came from a study of shared clonotypes between healthy human individuals. The wider study: A few men and two women, aged 18 to 49, were donors. Whole-study results and caveats: Across a handful of donors, naive CD4 shared around 5.1%, naive CD8 less than 4%, memory CD4 less than 2.5%, memory CD8 0.4% to 0.5%. Tissues were not sampled, only blood, and their repertoires likely differ.

Assay used: immunoSEQ multiplex PCR; TCRdb lists only in-frame clones, some missing. The table has a few million clones, around 93% seen once. Details on this clone: Its antigen is not identified.

Trimming took off 2 bases at V and 4 bases at J, with 11 bases between the two ends. Germline values: CDR1 MNHEY, CDR2 SMNVEV (reference sequence). This CDR3 comprises 14 residues. The sequenced sample consisted of naive CD4+ T cells from PBMCs. Subset meaning: CD45RA+ positively selected. The rearrangement joins TRBV27 to TRBJ1-1; a possible D gene is TRBD1 (5 bases). This clonotype was sampled from a man between 18 and 29 years old in good health. Some clones in this sample may be carry-over from other donors' samples. The CDR3 DNA follows: TGTGCCAGCAGTTTAGAGGGACGGCCCACTGAAGCTTTCTTT. It codes for CASSLEGRPTEAFF.